This T cell receptor (beta chain) was captured by sequencing in a study of T cells in Graves' hyperthyroidism and ophthalmopathy. The study, taken as a whole, reports: Stable hyperthyroidism was separated from ophthalmopathy by a model based on 13 V-J features. Ophthalmopathy got predicted by the model a median approximately 6 months before its onset.

Germline V gives CDR1 ENHRY, CDR2 SYGVKD. V gave up 0 bases and J gave up 3 bases, with 2 bases separating them. The CDR3 is 13 residues long. Lactation, pregnancy, other autoimmune disease or uncontrolled infection led to exclusion of patients. With respect to this clonotype: Its antigen is undetermined.

RNA transcripts yielded amplified TCR beta CDR3 regions. With the HTBI primer set, the TCR CDR3 went through a first round of RT-PCR. TCRdb used MiXCR to reprocess the multiplex PCR reads, holding one entry per CDR3 protein. The sample has 660,000 or so distinct CDR3 sequences, just under 45% seen once. The sample taken for sequencing was peripheral blood or thyroid tissue (not recorded which). The rearrangement links TRBV10-3 to TRBJ1-4; no firm D call. The clonotype originates from an adult man with Graves' disease, either hyperthyroidism or ophthalmopathy (not recorded which). The CDR3 bases are TGTGCCATCAGTGAGTCCCCTAATGAAAAACTGTTTTTT. It is translated as CAISESPNEKLFF.